This T cell receptor beta chain was recorded in a study of cytomegalovirus exposure and HLA in healthy donors. Study conclusions and caveats: Sequencing had likely introduced a cluster of highly shared sequence variants as an artifact.

CDR3 length: 15 residues. V lost 3 bases and J 5 bases, leaving 17 bases between the germline ends. Germline values: CDR1 MNHNS, CDR2 SASEGT. Regarding this clone: The antigen is unknown.

In the PCR, 60 Vbeta and 13 Jbeta primers were used. The method was immunoSEQ multiplex PCR; TCRdb's version includes in-frame clones alone and lacks a portion of them. The table has 80,000 to 95,000 clones, roughly 80% seen once. Among the donors, all were healthy bone marrow donors. The sequence was obtained from a woman aged 35 to 49 in good health and CMV-seropositive. This chain uses TRBV6-1 with TRBJ2-7; D is perhaps TRBD2 (6 bases). The source material was PBMCs. The CDR3 sequence is CASSEMGGTSDEQYF. In DNA, the CDR3 is TGTGCCAGCAGTGAGATGGGAGGTACGAGCGACGAGCAGTACTTC.